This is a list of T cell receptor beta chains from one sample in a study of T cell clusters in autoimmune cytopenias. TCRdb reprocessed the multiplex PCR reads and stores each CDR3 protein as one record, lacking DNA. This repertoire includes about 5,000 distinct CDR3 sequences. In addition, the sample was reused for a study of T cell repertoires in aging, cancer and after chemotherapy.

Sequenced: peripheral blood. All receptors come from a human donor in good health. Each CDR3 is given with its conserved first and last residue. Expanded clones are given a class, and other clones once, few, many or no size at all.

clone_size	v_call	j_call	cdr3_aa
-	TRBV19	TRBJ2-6	CASSRDSLQVAGANVLTF
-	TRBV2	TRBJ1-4	CASTWTEDEKLFF
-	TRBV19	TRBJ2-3	CASSPGTDTDTKYF
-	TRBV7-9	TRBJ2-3	CASSLQDYPTDTQYF
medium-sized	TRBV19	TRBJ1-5	CASSLSGGEGQPQHF
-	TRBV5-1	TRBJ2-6	CASRAGQSTVGANVLTF
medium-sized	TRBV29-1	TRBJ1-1	CSVEPGNTEAFF
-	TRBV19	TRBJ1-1	CASREGLLRRNTEAFF
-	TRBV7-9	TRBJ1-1	CASSPTDRGNTEAFF
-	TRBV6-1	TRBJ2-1	CASSFVTGAGQFF
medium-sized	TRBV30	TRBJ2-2	CAWSVLENTGELFF
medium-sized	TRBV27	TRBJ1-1	CASSFDRNTEAFF
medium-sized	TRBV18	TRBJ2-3	CASSPRQTDLTDTQYF
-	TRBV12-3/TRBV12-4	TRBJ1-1	CASSSPRGHTWNTEAFF
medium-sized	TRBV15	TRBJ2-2	CATSRDQGARNTGELFF
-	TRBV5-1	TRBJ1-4	CASSLEALGGEKLFF
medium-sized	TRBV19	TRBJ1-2	CASSIGRDRGHGYTF
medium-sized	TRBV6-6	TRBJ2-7	CASSYSEGGTQYF
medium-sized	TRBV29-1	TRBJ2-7	CSVETLAGGSYEQYF
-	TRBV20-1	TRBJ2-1	CSPIVAGGKQFF
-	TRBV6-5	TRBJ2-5	CASSYSSGKGRTQYF
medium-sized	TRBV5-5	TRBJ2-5	CASSFDNSETQYF
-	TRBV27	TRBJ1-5	CASSPGPYSNQPQHF
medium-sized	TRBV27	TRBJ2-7	CASSLRGLVLSYEQYF
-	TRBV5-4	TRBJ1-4	CASSFRGNEKLFF
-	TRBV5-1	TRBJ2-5	CASSFDRGRETQYF
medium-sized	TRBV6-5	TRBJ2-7	CASSYGGTGSYEQYF
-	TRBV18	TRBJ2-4	CASSPGGDRGNIQYF
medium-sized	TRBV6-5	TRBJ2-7	CASGYGRAGAYEQYF
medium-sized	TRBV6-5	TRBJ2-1	CASSYGLASYNEQFF
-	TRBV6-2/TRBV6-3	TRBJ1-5	CASSPRGNSNQPQHF
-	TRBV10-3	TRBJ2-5	CAISARQGGRETQYF
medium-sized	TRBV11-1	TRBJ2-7	CASSRNRGDNYEQYF